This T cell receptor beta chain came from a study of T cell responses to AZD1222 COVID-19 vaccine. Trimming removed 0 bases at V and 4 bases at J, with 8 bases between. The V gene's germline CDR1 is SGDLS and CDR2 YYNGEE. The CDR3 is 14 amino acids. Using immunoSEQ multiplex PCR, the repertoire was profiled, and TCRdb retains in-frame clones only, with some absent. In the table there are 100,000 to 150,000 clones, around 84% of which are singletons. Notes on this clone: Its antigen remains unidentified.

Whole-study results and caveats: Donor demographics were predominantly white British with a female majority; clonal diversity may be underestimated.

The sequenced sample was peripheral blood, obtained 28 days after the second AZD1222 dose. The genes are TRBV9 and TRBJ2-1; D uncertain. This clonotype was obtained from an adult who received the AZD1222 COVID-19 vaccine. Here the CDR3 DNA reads TGTGCCAGCAGCGTAGGCCCTAGTTACAATGAGCAGTTCTTC. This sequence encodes CASSVGPSYNEQFF.